This T cell receptor beta chain is drawn from a study of identical twins. Healthy Caucasians provided all donations. This clonotype was counted a few times. The CDR3 runs to 15 residues. Germline V lookup: CDR1 SGHRS, CDR2 YFSETQ. V lost 2 bases to trimming and J lost 2 bases, with 13 bases between them. MiXCR was run by TCRdb on the 5' RACE reads, yielding one entry per CDR3 protein. Of roughly 1.6 million distinct CDR3 sequences listed, about 31% are singletons. Sequencing input: cord blood. This chain links TRBV5-1 with TRBJ2-5; D may correspond to TRBD1 or TRBD2 (5 bases each). This receptor was identified in a newborn girl in good health. The CDR3 reads CASSFWPGPQETQYF. CDR3 DNA sequence: TGCGCCAGCAGCTTCTGGCCGGGACCGCAAGAGACCCAGTACTTC.